The present TCR beta chain was sequenced within a study of shared clonotypes between healthy human individuals. Comments on this clone: The antigen remains undetermined.

Some clones are missing from TCRdb's copy, which holds only in-frame ones; the method was immunoSEQ multiplex PCR. The repertoire includes about 2.1 million clones, just over 90% of them detected once, and over 1.5% sits in the top ten. General observations from the study: The genetic and exposure-history diversity represented was limited by few donors. A reduction in generation probabilities was seen for non-shared clonotypes relative to those shared by all four donors. The researchers took only blood, and tissue repertoires probably look different.

It was CD45RO-negative cells, positively selected for CCR7, that made up naive CD8 cells, with terminally differentiated effector memory CD45RA+ cells excluded. The donors were adults (healthy and HIV-negative) with no recent acute infections or vaccinations. The CDR3 spans 15 residues. The sample comprised naive CD8+ T cells from PBMCs. The chain recombines TRBV21-1 with TRBJ2-3; the table's D call, TRBD2, has no DNA check behind it. TRBV21-1 is marked as a pseudogene. The receptor's source is a man aged 18-30 years in good health. Some clones in this sample may be carry-over from other donors' samples. The CDR3 coding sequence is TGTGCCAGCAGCCTAACCCGCGGGGGCACAGATACGCAGTATTTT. Translating gives CASSLTRGGTDTQYF.